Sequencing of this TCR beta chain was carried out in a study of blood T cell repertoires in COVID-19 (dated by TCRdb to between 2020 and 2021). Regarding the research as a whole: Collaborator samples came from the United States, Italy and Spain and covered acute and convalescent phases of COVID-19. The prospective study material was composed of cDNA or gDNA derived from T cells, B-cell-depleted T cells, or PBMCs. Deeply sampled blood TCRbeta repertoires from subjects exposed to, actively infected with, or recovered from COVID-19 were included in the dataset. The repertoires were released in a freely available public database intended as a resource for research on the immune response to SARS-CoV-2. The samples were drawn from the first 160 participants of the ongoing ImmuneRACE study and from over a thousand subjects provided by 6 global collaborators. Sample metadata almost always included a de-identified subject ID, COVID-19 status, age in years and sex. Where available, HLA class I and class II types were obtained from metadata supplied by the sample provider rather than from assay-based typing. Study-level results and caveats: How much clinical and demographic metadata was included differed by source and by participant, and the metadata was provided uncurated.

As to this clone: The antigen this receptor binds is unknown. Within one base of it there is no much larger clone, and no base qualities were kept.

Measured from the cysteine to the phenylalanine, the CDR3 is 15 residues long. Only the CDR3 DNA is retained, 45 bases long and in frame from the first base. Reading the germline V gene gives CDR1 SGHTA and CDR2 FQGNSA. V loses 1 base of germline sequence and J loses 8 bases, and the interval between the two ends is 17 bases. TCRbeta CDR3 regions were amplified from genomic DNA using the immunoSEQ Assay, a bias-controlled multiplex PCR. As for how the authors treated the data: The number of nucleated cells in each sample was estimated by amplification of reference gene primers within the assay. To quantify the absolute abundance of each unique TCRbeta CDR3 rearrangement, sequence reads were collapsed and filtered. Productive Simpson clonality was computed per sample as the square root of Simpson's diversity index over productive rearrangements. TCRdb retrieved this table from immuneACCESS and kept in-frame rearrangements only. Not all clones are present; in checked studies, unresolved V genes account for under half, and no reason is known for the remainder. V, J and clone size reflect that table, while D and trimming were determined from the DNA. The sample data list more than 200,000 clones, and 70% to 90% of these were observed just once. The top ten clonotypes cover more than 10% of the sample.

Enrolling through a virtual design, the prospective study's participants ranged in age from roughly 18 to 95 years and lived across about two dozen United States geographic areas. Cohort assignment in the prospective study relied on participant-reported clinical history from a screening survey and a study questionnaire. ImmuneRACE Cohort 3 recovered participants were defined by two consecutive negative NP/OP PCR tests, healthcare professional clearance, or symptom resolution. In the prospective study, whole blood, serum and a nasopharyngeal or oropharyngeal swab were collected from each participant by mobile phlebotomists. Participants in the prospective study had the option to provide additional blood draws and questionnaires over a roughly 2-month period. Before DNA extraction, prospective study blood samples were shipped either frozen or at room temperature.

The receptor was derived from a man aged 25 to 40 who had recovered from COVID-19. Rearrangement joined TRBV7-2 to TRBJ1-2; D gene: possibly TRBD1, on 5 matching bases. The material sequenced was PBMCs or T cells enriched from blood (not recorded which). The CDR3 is CASSLGRGRAEGYTF. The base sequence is TGTGCCAGCAGCTTAGGCCGGGGGAGAGCAGAAGGCTACACCTTC.